This T cell receptor (beta chain) was recovered during a study of blood T cell repertoires in COVID-19. Study-level background: The United States, Italy and Spain were the sources of the acute and convalescent COVID-19 samples. The cDNA or gDNA used as material had been derived from T cells, B-cell-depleted T cells, or PBMCs.

V gave up 0 bases and J gave up 6 bases; unmatched junction bases: 5. Germline-derived CDR1 and CDR2 are SGHRS and YFSETQ. CDR3 length equals 16 residues. In the source study's methods: Reference gene primer amplification gave estimated nucleated cell counts. This table comes from immunoSEQ multiplex PCR, and its TCRdb copy is limited to in-frame clones, with some not included. The V and J calls and clone size were taken over from that table, and D and trimming were inferred from the DNA. The sample yields about 150,000 clones, around 81% seen once. This receptor was obtained from a woman aged 45-60 years with acute or convalescent COVID-19. Sequenced input: peripheral blood. The chain joins TRBV5-1 to TRBJ2-1; 11 bases fit TRBD1. The CDR3 DNA sequence: TGCGCCAGCAGCTTGGACCCCGGGACAGGGGGCAATGAGCAGTTCTTC. Its protein product is CASSLDPGTGGNEQFF.